The 5 T cell receptor beta chains in this list originate from one sample, sequenced in a study of beta chain features in type 1 diabetes. Regarding the study as a whole: Type 1 diabetes patients had TCRB CDR3s that were shorter (moderately but significantly so) in all four CD4+ subsets.

Their recognized antigens are unknown. The whole isolated RNA underwent reverse transcription, so sequencing captured expressed TCRB transcripts. Measured with immunoSEQ multiplex PCR; TCRdb has only the in-frame clones, and not every one. This sample has under 350,000 clones; roughly a quarter occur once, and the top ten carry 0.012%. The material sequenced was naive CD4+ T cells from blood. The receptors were gathered from a woman aged 30 to 39 with type 1 diabetes.

The chain joins TRBV5-1 to TRBJ2-5; tentatively, D is TRBD1 (5 bases). V shed 2 bases and J shed 5 bases, with 22 bases lying between them. There are 17 residues in the CDR3. Per the germline V gene, CDR1 is SGHRS and CDR2 is YFSETQ. The CDR3 DNA reads TGCGCCAGCAGCTTTGGGGCAGGATCAGCCTCCAGCGAGACCCAGTACTTC. Residues: CASSFGAGSASSETQYF.

This clone was counted a single time. This CDR3 reads CASGGVEPQHF. The CDR3 DNA sequence: TGTGCCAGTGGAGGGGTGGAGCCCCAGCATTTT. The chain recombines TRBV19 with TRBJ1-5, with D possibly TRBD1 on 5 matching bases. CDR1 LNHDA and CDR2 SQIVND come from the germline V gene (reference sequence). Trimming left V 8 bases short and J 8 bases short, with 10 bases between. This CDR3 region has 11 residues.

The chain is built from TRBV7-9 and TRBJ1-2; TRBD1 matches 7 bases. After removal of 0 bases from V and 4 bases from J, the junction contained 5 bases not matched to a gene. The CDR3 loop spans 15 amino acids. The V gene's germline CDR1 is SEHNR and CDR2 FQNEAQ (reference sequence). The CDR3 nucleotides read TGTGCCAGCAGCTTAGCCATCGGGACAGCCTATGGCTACACCTTC. This translates into CASSLAIGTAYGYTF.

This clone was counted only a few times. This chain uses TRBV18 with TRBJ1-1, with TRBD1 matching over 7 bases. V trimming: 4 bases; J trimming: 6 bases; junction bases outside the gene matches: 2. The germline V gene has CDR1 KGHSH and CDR2 LQKENI. The CDR3 loop spans 12 amino acids. CDR3 sequence (DNA): TGTGCCAGCTCACAGGGGGCGGCTGAAGCTTTCTTT. It encodes CASSQGAAEAFF.

This chain connects TRBV7-8 to TRBJ1-1, with 8 bases identical to TRBD1. Germline CDR1 and CDR2: SGHVS and FQNEAQ. Trimming cost V 1 base and J 6 bases; bases outside gene matches: 4. The CDR3 is 14 amino acids. The CDR3 is CASSLGTGSSEAFF. CDR3 nucleotide sequence: TGTGCCAGCAGCTTAGGGACAGGGTCGTCTGAAGCTTTCTTT.